One sample yielded the 3 T cell receptor beta chains listed below, sequenced in a study of shared clonotypes between healthy human individuals. Method: immunoSEQ multiplex PCR; TCRdb's copy keeps in-frame clones and lacks some. The sample holds around 1,900,000 clones, 85% to 95% seen once. Positive CCR7 selection of CD45RO-negative cells yielded the naive CD8 cells, and terminally differentiated effector memory CD45RA+ cells were excluded. Sequenced material: naive CD8+ T cells from PBMCs. These TCRs come from a man aged 18 to 35 in good health. Some clones in this sample may be carry-over from other donors' samples.

The chain employs TRBV7-6 and TRBJ1-5; D is possibly TRBD1 (6 bases). The V gene's germline CDR1 is SGHVS and CDR2 FNYEAQ. Trimming cost V 4 bases and J 4 bases, with 17 bases left between them. This CDR3 comprises 16 residues. In nucleotides, the CDR3 is TGTGCCAGCAGCTCCGGTAGGACAGAACCTAATCAGCCCCAGCATTTT. It translates to CASSSGRTEPNQPQHF.

This clone was counted once. The chain is built from TRBV7-9 and TRBJ2-7, with 10 nucleotides matching TRBD2. Germline V gene lookup returns CDR1 SEHNR and CDR2 FQNEAQ (reference sequence). The CDR3 covers 15 residues. After removal of 6 bases from V and 0 bases from J, the junction contained 5 bases not matched to a gene. CDR3 bases: TGTGCCAGCAGACTCGGGACTAGCGTCTCCTACGAGCAGTACTTC. Translated, it gives CASRLGTSVSYEQYF.

Worth noting for this clone: A junction boundary mismatches the germline segment, possibly from a read error. J is TRBJ2-7 and V is TRBV6-1; 8 positions match TRBD1. The germline CDR1 and CDR2 sequences are MNHNS and SASEGT. CDR3 length: 11 amino acids. CDR3 in amino acids: CASSSGDRFHF. CDR3 nucleotide sequence: TGTGCCAGCAGTTCAGGGGACAGGTTTCACTTC.